The TCR beta chain described here comes from a study of T cells in tuberculosis. Study findings and constraints: The stringent gate may have excluded weak CD1B-GMM tetramer binders.

Chain pairing is unknown; alpha and beta were sequenced separately. The method was immunoSEQ multiplex PCR; TCRdb's version includes in-frame clones alone and lacks a portion of them. The sample has 80,000 to 90,000 clones; roughly 93% are singletons. Regarding this clone: At one end, the junction sequence differs from germline, possibly due to a read error.

Thawed, overnight-rested PBMC were stained with GMM-loaded CD1B tetramer, viability dye and anti-CD3, then sorted. The lipid loaded on the CD1B tetramers was C32 glucose monomycolate from Rhodococcus equi. Tetramer-negative cells, roughly 97,000 per donor, were also sorted. CDR3 length: 16 amino acids. CDR1 and CDR2 from the germline V gene are SSHAT and FNYEAQ (reference sequence). The receptor was derived from an adult woman with latent tuberculosis. V is TRBV7-7 and J is TRBJ2-5; 7 bases line up with TRBD2. Material: CD1b-GMM tetramer-negative cells sorted from PBMCs. CDR3 nucleotides: TGTGCTAGCAGCCCCATCCGGGGGGACCTCCAAGAGACCCAGTACTTC. Residues: CASSPIRGDLQETQYF.